A selection of T cell receptor beta chains follows, all from one sample in a study of control samples from healthy donors and cancer patients. The method was immunoSEQ multiplex PCR; TCRdb's version includes in-frame clones alone and lacks a portion of them. The sample lists 150,000 to 200,000 clones, 85% to 90% seen once, with around 11% in the top ten. Sample: blood. The receptors derive from a man aged 25-45 years in good health. The CDR3 runs from the conserved cysteine through the conserved F or W. Each record gives: D gene, J gene, V gene, clone size, CDR3 DNA, CDR3 protein. D genes are given only for firm matches. Rows may omit the clone size; those that give it use once, few, many or a size class.

D gene: .; J gene: TRBJ2-1; V gene: TRBV7-9; clone size: .; CDR3 DNA: TGTGCCAGCAGCTCCAGCCTGGGCGGGGGCACCCGCAATGAGCAGTTCTTC; CDR3 protein: CASSSSLGGGTRNEQFF
D gene: TRBD2; J gene: TRBJ2-7; V gene: TRBV6-5; clone size: .; CDR3 DNA: TGTGCCAGCAGGGCCGGGACTAGCGGGGTCGGCGAGCAGTACTTC; CDR3 protein: CASRAGTSGVGEQYF
D gene: .; J gene: TRBJ1-1; V gene: TRBV12-3/TRBV12-4; clone size: .; CDR3 DNA: TGTGCCAGCACCAGGGATGTGAACACTGAAGCTTTCTTT; CDR3 protein: CASTRDVNTEAFF
D gene: .; J gene: TRBJ1-4; V gene: TRBV9; clone size: .; CDR3 DNA: TGTGCCAGCAGCGTAGGACATTTGGAAAAACTGTTTTTT; CDR3 protein: CASSVGHLEKLFF
D gene: TRBD2; J gene: TRBJ2-7; V gene: TRBV29-1; clone size: .; CDR3 DNA: TGCAGCGTTCAGGCTAGCGGCTACGAGCAGTACTTC; CDR3 protein: CSVQASGYEQYF
D gene: .; J gene: TRBJ2-1; V gene: TRBV14; clone size: .; CDR3 DNA: TGTGCCAGCAGCCAGTCGGGGCTCCGGGTGGGTGAGCAGTTCTTC; CDR3 protein: CASSQSGLRVGEQFF
D gene: .; J gene: TRBJ1-2; V gene: TRBV11-2; clone size: .; CDR3 DNA: TGTGCCAGCAGCTTAGATTATAGGGTGGCAGGGCCGGGAGGCTATGGCTACACCTTC; CDR3 protein: CASSLDYRVAGPGGYGYTF
D gene: .; J gene: TRBJ2-5; V gene: TRBV18; clone size: .; CDR3 DNA: TGTGCCAGCTCACCAAGGGGGGAGACCCAGTACTTC; CDR3 protein: CASSPRGETQYF
D gene: .; J gene: TRBJ1-5; V gene: TRBV2; clone size: once; CDR3 DNA: TGTGCCAGCAGTGCCTGGGGAGGGAGCAATCAGCCCCAGCATTTT; CDR3 protein: CASSAWGGSNQPQHF
D gene: .; J gene: TRBJ1-1; V gene: TRBV13; clone size: .; CDR3 DNA: TGTGCCAGCAGCTTAGGCGGGGGGTGGACTGAAGCTTTCTTT; CDR3 protein: CASSLGGGWTEAFF
D gene: TRBD1; J gene: TRBJ1-2; V gene: TRBV28; clone size: .; CDR3 DNA: TGTGCCAGCAGTCTCGGACAGGCGGGACGTGGCTACACCTTC; CDR3 protein: CASSLGQAGRGYTF
D gene: .; J gene: TRBJ1-1; V gene: TRBV7-2; clone size: .; CDR3 DNA: TGTGCCAGCAGCTTAGATTCCAGAATCACTGAAGCTTTCTTT; CDR3 protein: CASSLDSRITEAFF
D gene: .; J gene: TRBJ1-3; V gene: TRBV6-5; clone size: once; CDR3 DNA: TGTGCCAGCAGCATACAGTTTAGCTCTGGAAACACCATATATTTT; CDR3 protein: CASSIQFSSGNTIYF
D gene: .; J gene: TRBJ2-1; V gene: TRBV6-5; clone size: .; CDR3 DNA: TGTGCCAGCAGCCTAACCAACGGGGGCTTCAATGAGCAGTTCTTC; CDR3 protein: CASSLTNGGFNEQFF
D gene: .; J gene: TRBJ2-5; V gene: TRBV11-2; clone size: .; CDR3 DNA: TGTGCCAGCAGCAGAGGAAGGGCGGATCAAGAGACCCAGTACTTC; CDR3 protein: CASSRGRADQETQYF
D gene: .; J gene: TRBJ2-1; V gene: TRBV18; clone size: .; CDR3 DNA: TGTGCCAGCTCACCAGGGGGGGAGCAGTTCTTC; CDR3 protein: CASSPGGEQFF
D gene: TRBD1; J gene: TRBJ1-1; V gene: TRBV6-5; clone size: .; CDR3 DNA: TGTGCCAGCAGAAGACAGGGAGGAGTCACTGAAGCTTTCTTT; CDR3 protein: CASRRQGGVTEAFF
D gene: TRBD1; J gene: TRBJ1-5; V gene: TRBV2; clone size: .; CDR3 DNA: TGTGCCAGCAGTGAAGGGACAGGGTCCCGCCAGCCCCAGCATTTT; CDR3 protein: CASSEGTGSRQPQHF
D gene: .; J gene: TRBJ1-5; V gene: TRBV4-3; clone size: few; CDR3 DNA: TGCGCCAGCAGCCAAGATCGGGCGGCTCAGCCCCAGCATTTT; CDR3 protein: CASSQDRAAQPQHF
D gene: .; J gene: TRBJ1-3; V gene: TRBV3-1/TRBV3-2; clone size: .; CDR3 DNA: TGTGCCAGCAGCCAAGTCCGGGGACGGGACCCAACGGGAAACACCATATATTTT; CDR3 protein: CASSQVRGRDPTGNTIYF
D gene: .; J gene: TRBJ1-2; V gene: TRBV5-1; clone size: .; CDR3 DNA: TGCGCCAGCAGCAAGGATTCTGGCTACACCTTC; CDR3 protein: CASSKDSGYTF
D gene: .; J gene: TRBJ1-1; V gene: TRBV19; clone size: .; CDR3 DNA: TGTGCCAGTAGTACCAGGTGGGGTTTGAACACTGAAGCTTTCTTT; CDR3 protein: CASSTRWGLNTEAFF
D gene: .; J gene: TRBJ2-7; V gene: TRBV7-9; clone size: .; CDR3 DNA: TGTGCCAGCAGCTTATCGGGGGACGTCTACGAGCAGTACTTC; CDR3 protein: CASSLSGDVYEQYF
D gene: .; J gene: TRBJ2-1; V gene: TRBV29-1; clone size: .; CDR3 DNA: TGCAGCGCCCGGGACTCCTACAATGAGCAGTTCTTC; CDR3 protein: CSARDSYNEQFF
D gene: .; J gene: TRBJ1-6; V gene: TRBV2; clone size: .; CDR3 DNA: TGTGCCAGCAGTCTCAATACTCTTTACACCCATGGGGGGGATTCACCCCTCCACTTT; CDR3 protein: CASSLNTLYTHGGDSPLHF
D gene: TRBD1; J gene: TRBJ1-6; V gene: TRBV4-3; clone size: once; CDR3 DNA: TGCGCCAGCAGCCAAGAGATCGCCCAGACAGGGATGCGCTCACCCCTCCACTTT; CDR3 protein: CASSQEIAQTGMRSPLHF
D gene: .; J gene: TRBJ2-1; V gene: TRBV2; clone size: .; CDR3 DNA: TGTGCCAGCAGTGCGAGAAATGAGCAGTTCTTC; CDR3 protein: CASSARNEQFF
D gene: .; J gene: TRBJ2-7; V gene: TRBV6-5; clone size: .; CDR3 DNA: TGTGCCAGCCTGCTACAGGGACGCTCCTACGAGCAGTACTTC; CDR3 protein: CASLLQGRSYEQYF
D gene: TRBD1; J gene: TRBJ2-7; V gene: TRBV4-2; clone size: .; CDR3 DNA: TGTGCCAGCAGCCAAGGATCCGGGACAGGGCCCTACGAGCAGTACTTC; CDR3 protein: CASSQGSGTGPYEQYF
D gene: TRBD2; J gene: TRBJ2-3; V gene: TRBV2; clone size: .; CDR3 DNA: TGTGCCAGCAGCCCCTCCGCGGGGGGCCTATATACGCAGTATTTT; CDR3 protein: CASSPSAGGLYTQYF
D gene: .; J gene: TRBJ1-1; V gene: TRBV7-9; clone size: .; CDR3 DNA: TGTGCCAGCAGCTTAGGGCCAGATAGCTTCACTGAAGCTTTCTTT; CDR3 protein: CASSLGPDSFTEAFF
D gene: .; J gene: TRBJ2-5; V gene: TRBV5-1; clone size: .; CDR3 DNA: TGCGCCAGCAATTCAAGGACTTGGAAAGAGACCCAGTACTTC; CDR3 protein: CASNSRTWKETQYF
D gene: TRBD1; J gene: TRBJ1-4; V gene: TRBV19; clone size: .; CDR3 DNA: TGTGCCAGTAGTATGAGAGGTGACAGGGGAGAAAAACTGTTTTTT; CDR3 protein: CASSMRGDRGEKLFF
D gene: TRBD2; J gene: TRBJ2-7; V gene: TRBV5-4; clone size: .; CDR3 DNA: TGTGCCAGCAGCCCCGGGGGGTTACGGACGGGATACGAGCAGTACTTC; CDR3 protein: CASSPGGLRTGYEQYF
D gene: .; J gene: TRBJ1-3; V gene: TRBV7-9; clone size: .; CDR3 DNA: TGTGCCAGCAGCCCCCCTTACAGGGTGGGAAACACCATATATTTT; CDR3 protein: CASSPPYRVGNTIYF
D gene: .; J gene: TRBJ2-2; V gene: TRBV4-3; clone size: .; CDR3 DNA: TGCGCCAGCAGCCAAGATCCCCAGGGCACCGGGGAGCTGTTTTTT; CDR3 protein: CASSQDPQGTGELFF
D gene: .; J gene: TRBJ2-3; V gene: TRBV12-3/TRBV12-4; clone size: .; CDR3 DNA: TGTGCCAGCAGTTTAAGGGGAGATACGCAGTATTTT; CDR3 protein: CASSLRGDTQYF
D gene: .; J gene: TRBJ1-6; V gene: TRBV28; clone size: .; CDR3 DNA: TGTGCCAGCAGTCCCCTAGGGGGGAGGGGGTCACCCCTCCACTTT; CDR3 protein: CASSPLGGRGSPLHF
D gene: TRBD1; J gene: TRBJ2-1; V gene: TRBV27; clone size: .; CDR3 DNA: TGTGCCAGCAGTTTCGGGACAGTCTCCTACAATGAGCAGTTCTTC; CDR3 protein: CASSFGTVSYNEQFF
D gene: .; J gene: TRBJ2-2; V gene: TRBV11-2; clone size: once; CDR3 DNA: TGTGCCAGCGGTTTAGGGCGGACCCTCACCGGGGAGCTGTTTTTT; CDR3 protein: CASGLGRTLTGELFF
D gene: .; J gene: TRBJ2-7; V gene: TRBV5-6; clone size: .; CDR3 DNA: TGTGCCAGCAGCCCCCGACGGAGCTCCTACGAGCAGCACTTC; CDR3 protein: CASSPRRSSYEQHF
D gene: .; J gene: TRBJ1-3; V gene: TRBV28; clone size: .; CDR3 DNA: TGTGCCAGCAGCTCTTTAGGGGGTAGAAACACCATATATTTT; CDR3 protein: CASSSLGGRNTIYF
D gene: .; J gene: TRBJ2-5; V gene: TRBV5-1; clone size: once; CDR3 DNA: TGCGCCAGCAGTCTCAAGGCCGAGACCCAGTACTTC; CDR3 protein: CASSLKAETQYF
D gene: .; J gene: TRBJ2-5; V gene: TRBV4-3; clone size: .; CDR3 DNA: TGCGCCAGCAGCCAAGATACCGGGGGCCCTTGGGAGACCCAGTACTTC; CDR3 protein: CASSQDTGGPWETQYF
D gene: .; J gene: TRBJ1-3; V gene: TRBV7-2; clone size: .; CDR3 DNA: TGTGCCAGCAGCTTAGACCATCGAAACACCATATATTTT; CDR3 protein: CASSLDHRNTIYF
D gene: .; J gene: TRBJ2-5; V gene: TRBV7-8; clone size: .; CDR3 DNA: TGTGCCAGCAGCTTAGAGGCTGGGAAGCAGACCCAGTACTTC; CDR3 protein: CASSLEAGKQTQYF
D gene: .; J gene: TRBJ1-3; V gene: TRBV6-6; clone size: .; CDR3 DNA: TGTGCCTCAACTCGGGGCTCTGGAAACACCATATATTTT; CDR3 protein: CASTRGSGNTIYF
D gene: .; J gene: TRBJ1-1; V gene: TRBV20-1; clone size: .; CDR3 DNA: TGCAGTGCTCCCCTGAACACTGAAGCTTTCTTT; CDR3 protein: CSAPLNTEAFF
D gene: TRBD2; J gene: TRBJ2-3; V gene: TRBV24-1; clone size: .; CDR3 DNA: TGTGCCACCAGTAGCCGGGGGGGCGCCACAGATACGCAGTATTTT; CDR3 protein: CATSSRGGATDTQYF
D gene: TRBD1; J gene: TRBJ2-3; V gene: TRBV7-2; clone size: once; CDR3 DNA: TGTGCCAGCAGCAGATCCGGGACAGCAGATACGCAGTATTTT; CDR3 protein: CASSRSGTADTQYF
D gene: .; J gene: TRBJ1-5; V gene: TRBV19; clone size: once; CDR3 DNA: TGTGCCAGTAGTAGGACAAGAGGCAATCAGCCCCAGCATTTT; CDR3 protein: CASSRTRGNQPQHF
D gene: TRBD1; J gene: TRBJ1-2; V gene: TRBV7-6; clone size: .; CDR3 DNA: TGTGCCAGCAGCCCTTCTCCGGGACAGGGATTCAATGGCTACACCTTC; CDR3 protein: CASSPSPGQGFNGYTF
D gene: .; J gene: TRBJ1-2; V gene: TRBV23-1; clone size: .; CDR3 DNA: TGCGCCCCCACAAGGGGGACTCCGAGAGATGGCTACACCTTC; CDR3 protein: CAPTRGTPRDGYTF
D gene: .; J gene: TRBJ2-7; V gene: TRBV3-1/TRBV3-2; clone size: .; CDR3 DNA: TGTGCCAGCAGCCCGAGGGAGATCTACCACGAGCAGTACTTC; CDR3 protein: CASSPREIYHEQYF